Listed below are T cell receptor beta chains from one sample, sequenced in a study of blood T cells in healthy people across ages. TCRdb redid the calling of the 5' RACE reads with MiXCR, one entry per CDR3 protein. The sample yields roughly 2 million distinct CDR3 sequences, about 50% seen once. Sequenced sample: blood. Receptors originate from a woman in her 40s in good health. The conserved cysteine and the conserved F or W are not part of the CDR3 here. The D gene is left open where the match is weak.

>TRBV9|TRBJ1-2|-
ASSARGGGGYT
>TRBV7-9|TRBJ1-5|TRBD1
ASSLGQGAFDVQPQH
>TRBV7-2|-|TRBD2
ASSFISGVRETQY
>TRBV7-9|TRBJ1-1|-
ASSYRDTEAF
>TRBV10-3|TRBJ2-7|-
AISDGGQQY
>TRBV6-1|TRBJ2-6|-
ASSDPSATGANVLT
>TRBV10-3|TRBJ2-1|-
AISASTDPGEQF
>TRBV12-3/TRBV12-4|TRBJ2-7|-
ASSRDGPSYEQY
>TRBV6-4|TRBJ2-5|TRBD1
ARSTGGRSETQY
>TRBV20-1|TRBJ1-2|TRBD1
SAGITGGSYGYT
>TRBV20-1|TRBJ2-5|-
SASMEGETQY
>TRBV11-1|TRBJ1-1|-
ASSGAQRARAF
>TRBV6-1|TRBJ2-6|-
ASSPQEQPYSGANVLT
>TRBV6-6|TRBJ2-7|TRBD2
ASRGLAGDEQY
>TRBV20-1|TRBJ2-5|-
SANEETQY
>TRBV7-9|TRBJ2-5|-
ASSNPRALNQETQY
>TRBV7-2|TRBJ2-7|TRBD1
ASSSTGKVPSYEQY
>TRBV7-2|TRBJ2-5|-
ASSLVPTGQETQY
>TRBV7-2|TRBJ1-6|-
ASSLGLTIPLH
>TRBV19|TRBJ1-2|-
ASSIPGILGYGYT
>TRBV20-1|TRBJ1-2|-
SAREGRGGDGYT
>TRBV7-2|TRBJ2-1|TRBD2
ASSLDGLAGGLSYNEQF
>TRBV5-1|TRBJ2-3|TRBD1
ASSSQGADTQY
>TRBV5-8|TRBJ1-2|-
ASSALSGAKYGYT
>TRBV24-1|TRBJ1-1|-
ATSDPRTANTEAF
>TRBV11-2|TRBJ2-7|-
ASNLEFRGRSYEQY
>TRBV28|TRBJ2-6|TRBD2
ASSALAGGSGANVLT
>TRBV25-1|TRBJ2-5|-
ASQYGCQETQY
>TRBV28|TRBJ2-3|TRBD2
ASSPRTSGGRKSTDTQY
>TRBV12-3/TRBV12-4|TRBJ2-7|-
ASGLGSGGQY
>TRBV7-2|TRBJ2-1|TRBD1
ASSPVGQPYNEQF
>TRBV15|TRBJ2-5|TRBD1
ATISGDRDYFGEQY
>TRBV20-1|TRBJ2-3|TRBD2
SARDMERGGVLDTQY
>TRBV9|TRBJ2-3|-
ASSVVGGPTDTQY
>TRBV5-5|TRBJ2-4|-
ASSHNTGLGNIQY
>TRBV4-3|TRBJ2-7|TRBD1
ASSQGQGAEEQY
>TRBV6-6|TRBJ2-7|-
ASSYTGGASYEQY
>TRBV4-3|TRBJ1-2|-
ASSQVRYSNYGYT
>TRBV3-1|TRBJ2-2|-
ASSQDGAGTGELF
>TRBV29-1|-|-
SFRSAVYEQY
>TRBV6-2/TRBV6-3|TRBJ1-2|TRBD1
ASRGSSGNGYT
>TRBV2|TRBJ1-2|-
ASSDGGNFYGYT
>TRBV3-1|TRBJ1-1|-
ASSPWTAYTEAF
>TRBV5-1|TRBJ2-1|-
ASSLAGQNNEQF
>TRBV7-2|TRBJ2-3|TRBD1
ASSPDRGGSDTQY